These 24 T cell receptor beta chains came from one sample sequenced in a study of blood T cells in healthy people across ages. Sample-barcoded 5' priming and a J-beta primer mix drove a second PCR of roughly 6 to 12 cycles. TCRdb called the 5' RACE reads again in MiXCR, with one record for every CDR3 protein. The sample has 800,000 to 950,000 distinct CDR3 sequences, roughly 50% seen once. Sequenced: blood. The source is a man under 40 in good health.

This clonotype came up once. The chain joins TRBV5-1 to TRBJ1-5, with a tentative D call TRBD1 (5 bases). Trimming shortened V by 0 bases and J by 2 bases, and 12 bases separated the two germline ends. CDR1 is SGHRS, CDR2 YFSETQ, per germline. The CDR3 spans 16 residues. The CDR3, as DNA: TGCGCCAGCAGCTTGGAGGGTCAGGGCGGCAATCAGCCCCAGCATTTT. Its translation is CASSLEGQGGNQPQHF.

The chain has TRBV28 and TRBJ2-7, with 8 bases lining up with TRBD1. The germline V gene has CDR1 MDHEN and CDR2 SYDVKM. After removal of 5 bases from V and 2 bases from J, the junction contained 5 bases not matched to a gene. The CDR3 totals 14 residues. CDR3 DNA: TGTGCCAGCAGTCCGGACAGGGAGACCTACGAGCAGTACTTC. Its protein is CASSPDRETYEQYF.

The chain joins TRBV12-3 or TRBV12-4 to TRBJ2-5; D not resolved. The J call is uncertain, as TRBJ2-7 better fits the DNA end. This CDR3 has 12 amino acids. As DNA, the CDR3 is TGTGCCAGCAGTTTTCGTGAGTACGAGCAGTACTTC. Protein sequence: CASSFREYEQYF.

This clonotype was seen a few times. V and J are TRBV5-1 and TRBJ1-1; D is unresolved. Trimming took 0 bases from V and 0 from J, leaving 6 bases between them. CDR3 length: 14 amino acids. Germline CDR1 and CDR2: SGHRS and YFSETQ. The CDR3 region has the DNA TGCGCCAGCAGCTTGGACGGCTTGAACACTGAAGCTTTCTTT. Its protein is CASSLDGLNTEAFF.

A few counts support this clonotype. The chain has TRBV25-1 and TRBJ2-3; TRBD1 matches 7 bases. Trimming took 6 bases from V and 6 from J; bases not matched to a gene: 18. This CDR3 has 17 amino acids. CDR1 and CDR2 from the germline V gene are MGHDK and SYGVNS. CDR3 region: CASSPGQRLWDVDTQYF. CDR3 sequence (DNA): TGTGCCAGCAGCCCGGGACAGAGATTATGGGATGTGGATACGCAGTATTTT.

This chain connects TRBV29-1 to TRBJ1-5, with 9 positions matching TRBD1. CDR1 is SQVTM and CDR2 is ANQGSEA in the germline V gene. Trimming removed 6 bases from V and 0 bases from J; junction bases left unmatched: 12. CDR3 size: 17 residues. The CDR3 protein is CSVLTGGGPYSNQPQHF. CDR3 DNA sequence: TGCAGCGTCTTGACAGGGGGGGGCCCGTATAGCAATCAGCCCCAGCATTTT.

This chain connects TRBV6-6 to TRBJ2-5; the match to TRBD2 covers 8 bases. CDR1 is MNHNY, CDR2 SVGAGI, per germline (reference sequence). The length of the CDR3 is 14 residues. The J segment lost 3 bases and the V segment lost 2 bases, leaving 2 bases of the junction unmatched. The CDR3 nucleotides read TGTGCCAGCAGTTACGGGACTAGGAAAGAGACCCAGTACTTC. Translating gives CASSYGTRKETQYF.

The genes are TRBV20-1 and TRBJ1-2; 9 nucleotides line up with TRBD1. The germline V gene encodes CDR1 DFQATT and CDR2 SNEGSKA (reference sequence). This CDR3 spans 14 amino acids. V was clipped by 5 bases and J by 3 bases; unmatched bases: 7. This CDR3 is CSAEQGARDYGYTF. CDR3 bases: TGCAGTGCTGAACAGGGGGCGCGGGACTATGGCTACACCTTC.

This clonotype was counted between two and nine times. The V and J genes are TRBV12-3 or TRBV12-4 and TRBJ2-5, with a weak D call TRBD2 (5 bases). This CDR3 has 13 residues. V gave up 5 bases and J gave up 4 bases, with 11 bases separating them. The CDR3 sequence: CASSPRTGETQYF. CDR3 DNA: TGTGCCAGCAGTCCCCGGACTGGAGAGACCCAGTACTTC.

This clonotype turned up a few times. The rearrangement links TRBV7-2 to TRBJ2-5; 9 positions agree with TRBD2. Germline V lookup: CDR1 SGHTA, CDR2 FQGNSA. Trimming at V came to 5 bases and at J to 5 bases, leaving 9 bases not matched to a gene. This CDR3 has 15 residues. CDR3 DNA sequence: TGTGCCAGCAGCCTCCAGCGGGGGGCACGGGAGACCCAGTACTTC. This codes for CASSLQRGARETQYF.

The CDR3 region is CASSVATGTSITGELFF. The CDR3 coding sequence is TGTGCCAGCAGCGTAGCTACGGGGACTAGCATCACCGGGGAGCTGTTTTTT. The chain is built from TRBV9 and TRBJ2-2, with TRBD2 matching over 9 bases. This CDR3 spans 17 amino acids. V shed 0 bases and J 4 bases; nucleotides not matched to a gene: 7. Germline V gene lookup returns CDR1 SGDLS and CDR2 YYNGEE.

This rearrangement joins TRBV7-2 to TRBJ2-1; TRBD1 matches at 7 bases. The germline V gene encodes CDR1 SGHTA and CDR2 FQGNSA. This CDR3 has 15 amino acids. The J segment lost 4 bases and the V segment lost 5 bases, leaving 8 bases of the junction unmatched. The CDR3: CASSPPRGIYNEQFF. The CDR3 coding sequence is TGTGCCAGCAGCCCCCCCAGGGGGATTTACAATGAGCAGTTCTTC.

This clonotype has ten or more counts. The genes are TRBV6-2 or TRBV6-3 and TRBJ2-7; 7 nucleotides match TRBD1. The V and J ends lost 10 bases and 6 bases, in that order; junction bases with no gene match: 12. The CDR3 contains 13 residues. Germline lookup yields CDR1 MNHEY and CDR2 SVGEGT. In DNA, the CDR3 is TGTGCCAACTGGACAGGACGTCTAGGCGAGCAGTACTTC. It yields the protein CANWTGRLGEQYF.

This chain links TRBV12-3 or TRBV12-4 with TRBJ2-1; 12 bases agree with TRBD2. This CDR3 is built from 16 residues. V lost 6 bases to trimming and J lost 4 bases; unmatched junction nucleotides: 7. CDR3 sequence reads: CASSNGLAGPYNEQFF. The CDR3 DNA sequence: TGTGCCAGCAGCAACGGACTAGCGGGACCTTACAATGAGCAGTTCTTC.

This chain connects TRBV29-1 to TRBJ2-7; 8 bases are a match to TRBD2. CDR1 is SQVTM and CDR2 is ANQGSEA in the germline V gene. The CDR3 consists of 14 residues. Unmatched junction bases numbered 16, after V lost 8 bases and J lost 7 bases. The CDR3 sequence is CSLSGGGTYNEQYF. The CDR3 DNA is TGCAGCCTTTCGGGCGGGGGGACCTACAATGAGCAGTACTTC.

The genes are TRBV4-1 and TRBJ1-4; D uncertain. Trimming removed 3 bases from V and 8 bases from J, with 16 bases in between. CDR1 MGHRA and CDR2 YSYEKL come from the germline V gene. This CDR3 region has 15 residues. The CDR3 DNA is TGCGCCAGCAGCCACTCGGGCCAGAGGGAGGAAAAACTGTTTTTT. Translation: CASSHSGQREEKLFF.

V is TRBV2 and J is TRBJ2-3, with D perhaps matching TRBD1 or TRBD2 (5 bases each). CDR1 and CDR2 from the germline V gene are SNHLY and FYNNEI. The CDR3 is 14 residues long. The V gene lost 5 bases and the J gene lost 4 bases, with 13 bases spanning the gap. The CDR3 coding sequence is TGTGCCAGCAGTCCGGGACCCGTTCCAGATACGCAGTATTTT. Amino acid sequence: CASSPGPVPDTQYF.

The gene calls are TRBV6-5 and TRBJ2-3, with D possibly called TRBD1 or TRBD2 (5 bases each). V was trimmed by 8 bases and J by 6 bases, leaving 15 bases between them. The CDR3 is 13 amino acids. Per the germline V gene, CDR1 is MNHEY and CDR2 is SVGAGI. CDR3 region: CASGRDPLDTQYF. Here the CDR3 DNA reads TGTGCCAGCGGACGGGACCCCTTGGATACGCAGTATTTT.

Of note for this clonotype: The junction departs from the called germline gene at one end, perhaps through a read error. The V and J genes are TRBV12-3 or TRBV12-4 and TRBJ2-3; 7 positions match TRBD2. CDR3 length equals 16 residues. This chain's CDR3 is CASSSIKRGSADAQYF. CDR3 bases: TGTGCCAGCAGTTCCATAAAGCGGGGTAGCGCAGATGCGCAGTATTTT.

This clonotype was counted a few times. The rearrangement joins TRBV7-6 to TRBJ2-5; TRBD1 aligns across 7 bases. This CDR3 comprises 14 residues. Germline loops: CDR1 SGHVS, CDR2 FNYEAQ. With V trimmed by 5 bases and J by 2 bases, 5 bases remained unmatched. CDR3 in amino acids: CASSNPDRQETQYF. The DNA of the CDR3 is TGTGCCAGCAGCAACCCGGACAGGCAAGAGACCCAGTACTTC.

J is TRBJ2-7 and V is TRBV7-2; D perhaps matches TRBD1 (6 bases). This CDR3 region has 14 residues. Germline V gene sequence: CDR1 SGHTA, CDR2 FQGNSA. The germline V and J ends were trimmed by 2 bases and 3 bases, with 11 bases remaining between them. CDR3 region: CASSLRRQDYEQYF. DNA of the CDR3: TGTGCCAGCAGCTTACGTCGACAGGACTACGAGCAGTACTTC.

The table lists this clonotype with a few counts. This chain links TRBV6-5 with TRBJ2-7, with no clear D. With 4 bases removed from V and 3 bases from J, the gap between germline ends came to 19 bases. CDR1 and CDR2 from the germline V gene are MNHEY and SVGAGI. CDR3 length: 16 residues. CDR3 loop: CASSSLSRTTDYEQYF. CDR3 sequence (DNA): TGTGCCAGCAGTTCCTTATCCAGGACGACCGACTACGAGCAGTACTTC.

This rearrangement joins TRBV7-6 to TRBJ1-5, with D possibly TRBD1 on 6 matching bases. CDR1 SGHVS and CDR2 FNYEAQ come from the germline V gene. V dropped 2 bases and J dropped 1 base, with 9 bases sitting between them. The CDR3 totals 15 residues. CDR3 coding DNA: TGTGCCAGCAGCTTATCCGGACAGAGCAATCAGCCCCAGCATTTT. Amino acids: CASSLSGQSNQPQHF.

The V and J genes are TRBV30 and TRBJ2-7; TRBD1 agrees at 7 bases. The CDR3 runs to 14 residues. The J segment lost 5 bases and the V segment lost 2 bases, leaving 9 bases of the junction unmatched. Germline V CDR1 and CDR2: GTSNPN, SVGIG (reference sequence). The DNA for the CDR3 is TGTGCCTGGAGTTTAGGACAGGCCTCACACGAGCAGTACTTC. It translates to CAWSLGQASHEQYF. The variable domain in full, completed from reference TRBV30 and TRBJ2-7, reads SQTIHQWPATLVQPVGSPLSLECTVEGTSNPNLYWYRQAAGRGLQLLFYSVGIGQISSEVPQNLSASRPQDRQFILSSKKLLLSDSGFYLCAWSLGQASHEQYFGPGTRLTVT.